These 5 T cell receptor beta chains share one sample of origin, sequenced in a study of shared clonotypes between healthy human individuals. Assay used: immunoSEQ multiplex PCR; TCRdb lists only in-frame clones, some missing. The sample consists of 450,000 to 500,000 clones, around 73% of them appearing once. The sequencing sample was made of PBMCs. All receptors come from a woman between 40 and 55 years old in good health. Some clones in this sample may be carry-over from other donors' samples.

This chain links TRBV6-4 with TRBJ2-1; TRBD2 agrees at 10 bases. The J segment lost 5 bases and the V segment lost 4 bases, leaving 2 bases of the junction unmatched. CDR1 is MRHNA and CDR2 is SNTAGT in the germline V gene. The CDR3 extends over 14 amino acids. The CDR3 reads CASSVAGGNNEQFF. Here the CDR3 DNA reads TGTGCCAGCAGTGTAGCGGGAGGCAACAATGAGCAGTTCTTC.

Turning to this clone: The sample holds other DNA sequences that translate to the same CDR3. The V call is TRBV6-1, the J call TRBJ1-5; unclear D gene. The CDR3 length is 13 residues. Trimming took off 7 bases at V and 1 base at J, with 8 bases between the two ends. CDR1 MNHNS and CDR2 SASEGT come from the germline V gene. In DNA form, the CDR3 reads TGTGCCAGCATTCTCGACAGCAATCAGCCCCAGCATTTT. Its translation: CASILDSNQPQHF.

As to this clone: A read error may produce the germline difference seen at one junction end. The chain employs TRBV7-2 and TRBJ2-3; the match to TRBD1 covers 10 bases. Per the germline V gene, CDR1 is SGHTA and CDR2 is FQGNSA. The CDR3 loop spans 14 amino acids. This CDR3 is CASSQGTGVDTQYF. The CDR3 DNA is TGCGCCAGCAGCCAAGGGACAGGGGTAGATACGCAGTATTTT.

This rearrangement joins TRBV2 to TRBJ2-7; a weak D match, TRBD2 (6 bases). Germline CDR1 reads SNHLY; CDR2 reads FYNNEI. The CDR3 length is 15 residues. Trimming took off 4 bases at V and 7 bases at J, with 20 bases between the two ends. CDR3 protein: CASSVVPRGIREQYF. The CDR3 DNA follows: TGTGCCAGCAGTGTTGTCCCGCGCGGGATAAGGGAGCAGTACTTC.

This rearrangement joins TRBV11-2 to TRBJ1-1; D perhaps matches TRBD1 (5 bases). The CDR3 has 15 residues. CDR1 and CDR2 (germline): SGHAT, FQNNGV. The V and J ends lost 3 bases and 6 bases respectively, with 17 bases between them. The DNA of the CDR3 is TGTGCCAGCAGCTTGATATACGGGGGGGAGTCTGAAGCTTTCTTT. Translated, it gives CASSLIYGGESEAFF.